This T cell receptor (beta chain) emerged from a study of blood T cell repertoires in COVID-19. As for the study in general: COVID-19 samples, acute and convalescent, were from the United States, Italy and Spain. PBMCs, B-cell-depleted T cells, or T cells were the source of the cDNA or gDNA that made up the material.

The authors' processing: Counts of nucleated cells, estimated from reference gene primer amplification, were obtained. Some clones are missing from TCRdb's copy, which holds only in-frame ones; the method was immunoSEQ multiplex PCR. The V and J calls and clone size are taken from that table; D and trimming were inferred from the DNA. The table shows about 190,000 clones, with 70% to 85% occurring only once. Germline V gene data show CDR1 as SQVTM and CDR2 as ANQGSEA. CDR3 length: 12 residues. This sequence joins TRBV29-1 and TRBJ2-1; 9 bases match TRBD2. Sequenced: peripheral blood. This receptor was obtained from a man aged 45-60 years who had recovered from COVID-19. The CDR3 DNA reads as TGCACAATAGCGGGGGACTACAATGAGCAGTTCTTC. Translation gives CTIAGDYNEQFF.